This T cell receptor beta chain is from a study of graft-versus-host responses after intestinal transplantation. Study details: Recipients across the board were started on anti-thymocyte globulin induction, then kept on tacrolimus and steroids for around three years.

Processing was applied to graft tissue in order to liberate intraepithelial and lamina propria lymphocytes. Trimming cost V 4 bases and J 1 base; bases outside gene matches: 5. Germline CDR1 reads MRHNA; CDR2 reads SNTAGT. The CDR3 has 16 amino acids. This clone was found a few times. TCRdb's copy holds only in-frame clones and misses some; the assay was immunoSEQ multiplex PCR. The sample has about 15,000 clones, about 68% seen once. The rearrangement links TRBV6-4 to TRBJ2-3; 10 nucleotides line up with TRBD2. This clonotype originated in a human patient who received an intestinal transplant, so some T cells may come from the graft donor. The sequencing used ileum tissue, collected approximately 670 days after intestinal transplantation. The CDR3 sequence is CASSATGTSGTDTQYF. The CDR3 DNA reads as TGTGCCAGCAGTGCTACCGGGACTAGCGGCACAGATACGCAGTATTTT.